Presented here are 26 T cell receptor beta chains from one specimen sequenced in a study of blood T cell repertoires in COVID-19. Only in-frame clones appear in the TCRdb table, and some are missing; sequencing was by immunoSEQ multiplex PCR. The data contain 150,000 to 200,000 clones, about 88% of them singletons. Sequencing input: peripheral blood. These receptors were taken from a man in his 70s with active or convalescent COVID-19.

This clone was counted once. V and J are TRBV6-6 and TRBJ2-1; 10 bases align to TRBD2. With V trimmed by 5 bases and J by 5 bases, 12 bases remained unmatched. The CDR3 has 17 residues. Germline V gives CDR1 MNHNY, CDR2 SVGAGI (reference sequence). CDR3 loop: CASSPLGSGRSHNEQFF. Here the CDR3 DNA reads TGTGCCAGCAGTCCCTTGGGTAGCGGGAGGTCTCACAATGAGCAGTTCTTC.

V and J are TRBV5-1 and TRBJ2-2; 8 bases are a match to TRBD2. CDR1 SGHRS and CDR2 YFSETQ come from the germline V gene. This CDR3 spans 17 amino acids. V was pared by 0 bases and J by 4 bases, with 8 bases of the junction left unmatched. CDR3 region: CASSLAGLAQVTGELFF. The CDR3 nucleotides are TGCGCCAGCAGCTTGGCCGGACTAGCCCAAGTCACCGGGGAGCTGTTTTTT.

The V call is TRBV5-6, the J call TRBJ1-1; TRBD1 agrees at 7 bases. V shed 2 bases, J shed 7 bases, and the junction held 8 bases outside the gene matches. The CDR3 totals 14 residues. Germline CDR1 reads SGHDT; CDR2 reads YYEEEE. The CDR3 protein is CASSFTDRASEAFF. Here the CDR3 DNA reads TGTGCCAGCAGCTTCACTGACAGGGCGAGTGAAGCTTTCTTT.

The chain is built from TRBV7-2 and TRBJ1-2; D is possibly TRBD1 (5 bases). The germline V gene has CDR1 SGHTA and CDR2 FQGNSA. The CDR3 runs to 16 residues. The V and J ends lost 0 bases and 6 bases respectively, with 17 bases between them. CDR3 sequence: CASSLAGRWKGDGYTF. The DNA for the CDR3 is TGTGCCAGCAGCTTAGCAGGGAGGTGGAAAGGGGATGGCTACACCTTC.

The chain joins TRBV6-5 to TRBJ1-1; the match to TRBD1 covers 8 bases. Germline V gene sequence: CDR1 MNHEY, CDR2 SVGAGI. J was trimmed by 7 bases and V by 2 bases; bases with no gene match: 0. The length of the CDR3 is 12 residues. CDR3 sequence (DNA): TGTGCCAGCAGTTACGGACAGGGTGAAGCTTTCTTT. It specifies CASSYGQGEAFF.

The chain couples TRBV2 to TRBJ1-5, with 7 positions matching TRBD1. The CDR3 loop spans 13 amino acids. The germline V gene has CDR1 SNHLY and CDR2 FYNNEI. Losses at the gene ends were 6 bases for V and 4 bases for J; bases not matched to a gene: 3. The DNA of the CDR3 is TGTGCCAGCAGAGACAGGGCTAATCAGCCCCAGCATTTT. This gives the protein CASRDRANQPQHF.

This chain uses TRBV19 with TRBJ1-5, with 7 nucleotides matching TRBD1. With 0 bases clipped from V and 6 bases from J, the junction kept 8 bases outside the gene matches. The CDR3 has 16 residues. CDR1 LNHDA and CDR2 SQIVND come from the germline V gene (reference sequence). The CDR3 region has the DNA TGTGCCAGTAGTATAGATCTATCAGGGGGAGTTCAGCCCCAGCATTTT. It specifies CASSIDLSGGVQPQHF.

This chain connects TRBV19 to TRBJ1-1; D is ambiguous. CDR3 length equals 15 residues. The ends were cut back, 4 bases at V and 1 base at J, with 13 bases in the middle. Germline V CDR1 and CDR2: LNHDA, SQIVND (reference sequence). The CDR3 here is CASSRWAGKNTEAFF. As DNA, the CDR3 is TGTGCCAGTAGTAGGTGGGCAGGAAAGAACACTGAAGCTTTCTTT.

This chain joins TRBV2 and TRBJ2-2; TRBD1 is a possible D gene (5 bases). V was cut by 7 bases and J by 1 base, with 10 bases left in between. The germline V gene has CDR1 SNHLY and CDR2 FYNNEI. CDR3 length: 14 residues. The CDR3 nucleotides are TGTGCCAGCAATAGGCAGGGGAACACCGGGGAGCTGTTTTTT. It encodes CASNRQGNTGELFF.

The V and J genes are TRBV19 and TRBJ2-5; tentatively, D is TRBD1 (5 bases). The CDR3 contains 14 residues. V was trimmed by 9 bases and J by 0 bases, leaving 14 bases between them. Germline V gene lookup returns CDR1 LNHDA and CDR2 SQIVND (reference sequence). In nucleotides, the CDR3 is TGTGCCAGGGGGCTTCGGCTTAACCAAGAGACCCAGTACTTC. This sequence encodes CARGLRLNQETQYF.

The genes are TRBV29-1 and TRBJ1-5; possibly TRBD1 for D (5 bases). The V gene's germline CDR1 is SQVTM and CDR2 ANQGSEA. The V end lost 5 bases, the J end lost 0 bases, and 8 bases lay between the germline ends. The CDR3 is made up of 13 amino acids. CDR3 nucleotide sequence: TGCAGCGTTATAGGGGATAGCAATCAGCCCCAGCATTTT. Translation: CSVIGDSNQPQHF.

The chain couples TRBV27 to TRBJ2-1; D is undetermined. Trimming left V 3 bases short and J 8 bases short, with 11 bases between. The germline V gene encodes CDR1 MNHEY and CDR2 SMNVEV (reference sequence). This CDR3 has 13 residues. This chain's CDR3 is CASSLVSGDEQFF. CDR3 sequence (DNA): TGTGCCAGCAGTTTGGTCTCCGGAGATGAGCAGTTCTTC.

The V call is TRBV5-1, the J call TRBJ2-5; possibly TRBD2 for D (6 bases). The CDR3 has 15 residues. Trimming left V 4 bases short and J 0 bases short, with 13 bases between. The germline CDR1 and CDR2 sequences are SGHRS and YFSETQ. CDR3 DNA sequence: TGCGCCAGCAGCCAGTGGCGGGACTACCAAGAGACCCAGTACTTC. Its translation: CASSQWRDYQETQYF.

V gene TRBV6-4 combines with J gene TRBJ2-7; 11 bases map to TRBD2. Unmatched junction bases numbered 15, after V lost 2 bases and J lost 0 bases. This CDR3 spans 20 amino acids. Germline V gene data show CDR1 as MRHNA and CDR2 as SNTAGT. CDR3: CASSDANPGLAELISYEQYF. As DNA, the CDR3 is TGTGCCAGCAGTGACGCTAACCCGGGACTAGCGGAGTTAATCTCCTACGAGCAGTACTTC.

This clone was picked up one time. This chain uses TRBV2 with TRBJ1-5; D is uncertain. Germline V lookup: CDR1 SNHLY, CDR2 FYNNEI. The CDR3 has 13 residues. V gave up 1 base and J gave up 6 bases, with 7 bases separating them. For the CDR3, the DNA is TGTGCCAGCAGTGAAGGGTCGAGTCAGCCCCAGCATTTT. This encodes CASSEGSSQPQHF.

This clone was picked up one time. The V call is TRBV28, the J call TRBJ2-1; a possible D gene is TRBD1 (6 bases). The length of the CDR3 is 18 residues. CDR1 and CDR2 (germline): MDHEN, SYDVKM. Trimming cost V 5 bases and J 0 bases, with 20 bases left between them. The CDR3: CASSPIRGKGGSYNEQFF. The CDR3 region has the DNA TGTGCCAGCAGTCCAATTAGGGGGAAAGGAGGCTCCTACAATGAGCAGTTCTTC.

CDR3 sequence reads: CASSLDGTGAPGSPLHF. The DNA for the CDR3 is TGTGCCAGCAGCTTAGACGGGACAGGGGCTCCTGGTTCACCCCTCCACTTT. J is TRBJ1-6 and V is TRBV7-8, with 10 bases matching TRBD1. This CDR3 contains 17 residues. Germline CDR1 reads SGHVS; CDR2 reads FQNEAQ. Trimming at V came to 1 base and at J to 9 bases, leaving 9 bases not matched to a gene.

This chain uses TRBV6-5 with TRBJ2-1; no definite D call. The CDR3 has 15 residues. Germline loops: CDR1 MNHEY, CDR2 SVGAGI. The V end lost 5 bases, the J end lost 1 base, and 12 bases lay between the germline ends. This CDR3 is CASSRFATSYNEQFF. The CDR3 DNA follows: TGTGCCAGCAGTCGGTTTGCGACTTCCTACAATGAGCAGTTCTTC.

V usage is TRBV28 and J usage is TRBJ1-5; D perhaps matches TRBD1 (6 bases). The CDR3 extends over 21 amino acids. Germline CDR1 MDHEN, CDR2 SYDVKM. Trimming stripped 7 bases from V and 3 bases from J, with 34 bases between. The CDR3 DNA sequence: TGTGCCAGCATTATGATGCGCCCAGGGACAAGCACTAGGGCCCACAATCAGCCCCAGCATTTT. This codes for CASIMMRPGTSTRAHNQPQHF.

This rearrangement joins TRBV7-2 to TRBJ2-3, with 8 positions matching TRBD2. Germline V gene data show CDR1 as SGHTA and CDR2 as FQGNSA. After removal of 1 base from V and 6 bases from J, the junction contained 6 bases not matched to a gene. The CDR3 sequence is 15 residues long. As DNA, the CDR3 is TGTGCCAGCAGCTTAGACGGGAGGGGAGCGGATACGCAGTATTTT. This encodes CASSLDGRGADTQYF.

The rearrangement joins TRBV6-2 or TRBV6-3 to TRBJ1-2, with 9 bases aligning to TRBD1. CDR1 is MNHEY and CDR2 is SVGEGT in the germline V gene. Trimming took 4 bases from V and 2 from J; bases not matched to a gene: 14. The CDR3 length is 18 residues. CDR3 in DNA: TGTGCCAGCAGTTTATCCGGGACAGGGAGTTCCCTAAACTATGGCTACACCTTC. The encoded protein is CASSLSGTGSSLNYGYTF.

The J gene is TRBJ2-6, the V gene TRBV7-2; maybe TRBD2 (5 bases). The CDR3 contains 19 residues. Trimming pared 2 bases from V and 4 bases from J, leaving 21 bases between. The germline V gene encodes CDR1 SGHTA and CDR2 FQGNSA. The CDR3 loop is CASSLRAASLDLGANVLTF. CDR3 DNA: TGTGCCAGCAGCTTACGCGCGGCTAGCCTTGATTTAGGGGCCAACGTCCTGACTTTC. Looking up the rest from reference TRBV7-2 and TRBJ2-6 gives the full variable domain: GAGVSQSPSNKVTEKGKDVELRCDPISGHTALYWYRQSLGQGLEFLIYFQGNSAPDKSGLPSDRFSAERTGGSVSTLTIQRTQQEDSAVYLCASSLRAASLDLGANVLTFGAGSRLTVL.

V and J are TRBV27 and TRBJ1-6, with 12 bases lining up with TRBD1. This CDR3 contains 20 residues. Germline CDR1 reads MNHEY; CDR2 reads SMNVEV (reference sequence). V dropped 6 bases and J dropped 0; count of bases not matched to a gene: 12. CDR3 sequence: CASRLDPGQGASSYNSPLHF. In DNA, the CDR3 is TGTGCCAGCAGACTAGATCCGGGACAGGGGGCCAGCTCCTATAATTCACCCCTCCACTTT.

The chain carries TRBV28 and TRBJ1-2; D is perhaps TRBD1 (5 bases). The germline V gene has CDR1 MDHEN and CDR2 SYDVKM. Trimming took 7 bases from V and 3 from J, leaving 21 bases between them. This CDR3 comprises 16 residues. The CDR3 nucleotides are TGTGCCAGCACGGACACTAAATCATGGAGAGACTATGGCTACACCTTC. This codes for CASTDTKSWRDYGYTF.

The DNA of the CDR3 is TGTGCCAGCAGCCTAGGGACAGGGGAGTACTTC. Translated, it gives CASSLGTGEYF. This chain connects TRBV3-1 (or the pseudogene TRBV3-2) to TRBJ2-7; the match to TRBD1 covers 10 bases. V gave up 4 bases and J gave up 11 bases; unmatched junction bases: 2. Germline V gene sequence: CDR1 LGHDT, CDR2 YNNKEL (reference sequence). CDR3 length: 11 residues.

The genes are TRBV6-5 and TRBJ1-5; D may be TRBD1 (5 bases). The germline gives CDR1 MNHEY, CDR2 SVGAGI. V lost 5 bases and J 7 bases, leaving 18 bases between the germline ends. This CDR3 has 15 residues. The CDR3 nucleotides are TGTGCCAGCAGTCTCCGATGGGGGGAGGGCCAGCCCCAGCATTTT. It is translated as CASSLRWGEGQPQHF.